This T cell receptor beta chain was found in a study of cytomegalovirus exposure and HLA in healthy donors. Sequenced by immunoSEQ multiplex PCR; TCRdb stores in-frame clones only, minus some. The sample comprises more than 80,000 clones, roughly 96% of which are singletons, and under 1.5% rests with the top ten. A word on this clone: Its antigen is not identified.

These donors were members of the approximately 120-subject validation cohort, a group separate from the roughly 670-subject first cohort. Trimming stripped 4 bases from V and 3 bases from J, with 7 bases between. There are 12 residues in the CDR3. Germline V gene sequence: CDR1 SGHDT, CDR2 YYEEEE. Points from the study as a whole: Many donors shared some public TCRs, even though most TCR sequences were rare. There were a few CMV-associated chains whose specificity for CMV antigens was confirmed in vitro.

The gene calls are TRBV5-6 and TRBJ1-2; D is perhaps TRBD1 (6 bases). Sequenced material: PBMCs. The source of this sequence is a woman younger than 30 in good health and CMV-seronegative. The CDR3 nucleotides are TGTGCCAGCAGCCGGACAGACTATGGCTACACCTTC. Its protein product is CASSRTDYGYTF. Full variable domain (rest looked up from reference TRBV5-6 and TRBJ1-2): DAGVTQSPTHLIKTRGQQVTLRCSPKSGHDTVSWYQQALGQGPQFIFQYYEEEERQRGNFPDRFSGHQFPNYSSELNVNALLLGDSALYLCASSRTDYGYTFGSGTRLTVV.